These 5 T cell receptor beta chains came from one sample sequenced in a study of blood T cell repertoires in COVID-19. Profiling relied on immunoSEQ multiplex PCR, and the TCRdb table lists in-frame clones only, not all of them. Altogether approximately 160,000 clones are present, 93% being singletons, with the ten largest covering under 2%. Sequencing input: peripheral blood. The receptors derive from a woman between 55 and 75 years old with COVID-19, enrolled during active disease.

The rearrangement joins TRBV6-7 to TRBJ1-2; TRBD1 agrees at 7 bases. Being an ORF, TRBV6-7 has a function that is uncertain. The ends lost 6 bases at V and 4 bases at J; junction bases unmatched: 5. The CDR3 length is 13 residues. The CDR3 region has the DNA TGTGCCAGCAGCTCCGGGACAGTCTATGGCTACACCTTC. It encodes CASSSGTVYGYTF.

The J gene is TRBJ2-3, the V gene TRBV25-1; D perhaps matches TRBD1 (6 bases). The CDR3 spans 15 residues. Trimming shortened V by 4 bases and J by 2 bases, and 13 bases separated the two germline ends. Germline CDR1 and CDR2: MGHDK and SYGVNS. The CDR3 sequence is CASSALQGHTDTQYF. The CDR3 DNA reads as TGTGCCAGCAGTGCCCTACAGGGTCACACAGATACGCAGTATTTT.

V gene TRBV7-2 combines with J gene TRBJ1-1; a weak D match, TRBD1 (5 bases). From germline, CDR1 is SGHTA and CDR2 FQGNSA. V was clipped by 5 bases and J by 11 bases, with 18 bases between them. The CDR3 totals 13 residues. This CDR3 reads CASSPGLRIWAFF. CDR3 bases: TGTGCCAGCAGCCCGGGACTGCGGATATGGGCTTTCTTT.

This clone has only one observation. The J gene is TRBJ1-2, the V gene TRBV7-9; D unresolved. V was cut by 2 bases and J by 5 bases, with 9 bases left in between. The CDR3 contains 13 residues. CDR1 is SEHNR, CDR2 FQNEAQ, per germline (reference sequence). The CDR3 coding sequence is TGTGCCAGCAGCTTACTCTCGGAGTATGGCTACACCTTC. It translates to CASSLLSEYGYTF.

The V and J genes are TRBV4-1 and TRBJ1-1; the D gene is possibly TRBD1 (6 bases). V was cut by 0 bases and J by 5 bases, with 31 bases left in between. CDR1 and CDR2 (germline): MGHRA, YSYEKL. This CDR3 has 21 residues. In DNA, the CDR3 is TGCGCCAGCAGCCAAGATCTTCTAGGGGGAAAGTATGGAGTTGGAGCTACTGAAGCTTTCTTT. Translation: CASSQDLLGGKYGVGATEAFF.